This T cell receptor (beta chain) was recovered during a study of blood T cells in healthy people across ages. Sample-barcoded 5' priming and a J-beta primer mix drove a second PCR of roughly 6 to 12 cycles. Samples each returned at least 3 million CDR3-containing paired-end reads. Each CDR3 protein is one row after TCRdb ran MiXCR on the 5' RACE reads. Of around 1.1 million distinct CDR3 sequences in the sample, roughly two fifths are singletons; the top ten hold roughly 14%. The V end was cut by 6 bases, the J end by 5 bases, with 16 bases between. The germline V gene has CDR1 MNHEY and CDR2 SVGAGI. This CDR3 region has 14 residues.

Sequencing was done on a sample of blood. This clonotype was sampled from a man younger than 35 in good health. The J gene is TRBJ1-2, the V gene TRBV6-5, with D unclear. CDR3 loop: CASRMTAGDYGYTF. CDR3 DNA: TGTGCCAGCAGGATGACTGCGGGAGATTATGGCTACACCTTC.